This passage covers 9 T cell receptor beta chains from one sample sequenced in a study of blood T cell repertoires in COVID-19. The repertoire was sequenced with immunoSEQ multiplex PCR; TCRdb's copy has only in-frame clones and lacks some. This table holds 400,000 or so clones, 90% found once. Sequenced: PBMCs or T cells enriched from blood (not recorded which). All receptors derive from a man between 18 and 29 years old who had recovered from COVID-19.

The V and J genes are TRBV18 and TRBJ1-3; no reliable D call. With 3 bases removed from V and 0 bases from J, the gap between germline ends came to 6 bases. The CDR3 is 14 residues long. Looked up from germline, CDR1 is KGHSH and CDR2 is LQKENI. CDR3 region: CASSPEGSGNTIYF. The CDR3 nucleotides are TGTGCCAGCTCACCGGAGGGCTCTGGAAACACCATATATTTT.

The V gene is TRBV11-3, the J gene TRBJ2-3; 9 bases fit TRBD2. The CDR3 runs to 15 residues. Germline assignment: CDR1 SGHNT and CDR2 YENEEA. V gave up 3 bases and J gave up 3 bases; unmatched junction bases: 4. Written as DNA, the CDR3 is TGTGCCAGCAGCTTTAGCGGGAGTTTTACAGATACGCAGTATTTT. It is translated as CASSFSGSFTDTQYF.

The chain recombines TRBV28 with TRBJ1-1; D may be TRBD1 (6 bases). CDR1 is MDHEN and CDR2 is SYDVKM in the germline V gene. This CDR3 spans 16 amino acids. V was cut by 4 bases and J by 6 bases, with 21 bases left in between. CDR3 amino acids: CASSSPGGRGESEAFF. The CDR3 DNA reads as TGTGCCAGCAGTTCCCCGGGGGGCAGGGGTGAATCTGAAGCTTTCTTT.

In its sample, this clone was seen once. J is TRBJ2-7 and V is TRBV2; 9 bases fit TRBD2. This CDR3 is 16 amino acids long. Germline loops: CDR1 SNHLY, CDR2 FYNNEI. Trimming removed 2 bases from V and 4 bases from J; junction bases left unmatched: 9. In nucleotides, the CDR3 is TGTGCCAGCAGTGAAAGGGGGCGGGAGGGCCCGTACGAGCAGTACTTC. Translated: CASSERGREGPYEQYF. Using reference TRBV2 and TRBJ2-7 for the parts outside the CDR3, the full variable domain is EPEVTQTPSHQVTQMGQEVILRCVPISNHLYFYWYRQILGQKVEFLVSFYNNEISEKSEIFDDQFSVERPDGSNFTLKIRSTKLEDSAMYFCASSERGREGPYEQYFGPGTRLTVT.

The J gene is TRBJ2-7, the V gene TRBV18, with D maybe TRBD2 (5 bases). CDR1 is KGHSH, CDR2 LQKENI, per germline. This CDR3 has 14 residues. V lost 6 bases and J lost 3, with 15 bases in between. The CDR3 sequence is CASSRSIGDYEQYF. The CDR3 DNA sequence: TGTGCCAGCTCTCGAAGCATCGGGGACTACGAGCAGTACTTC. Full variable domain (missing parts from reference TRBV18 and TRBJ2-7): NAGVMQNPRHLVRRRGQEARLRCSPMKGHSHVYWYRQLPEEGLKFMVYLQKENIIDESGMPKERFSAEFPKEGPSILRIQQVVRGDSAAYFCASSRSIGDYEQYFGPGTRLTVT.

The rearrangement joins TRBV3-1 (or the pseudogene TRBV3-2) to TRBJ2-1, with a possible D match to TRBD2 (6 bases). CDR3 size: 16 residues. CDR1 is LGHDT and CDR2 is YNNKEL in the germline V gene (reference sequence). Trimming left V 0 bases short and J 0 bases short, with 9 bases between. CDR3 region: CASSQDHGSSYNEQFF. The DNA of the CDR3 is TGTGCCAGCAGCCAAGATCACGGGAGCTCCTACAATGAGCAGTTCTTC.

The gene calls are TRBV7-3 and TRBJ2-2; TRBD2 matches 10 bases. Germline V gene sequence: CDR1 SGHTA, CDR2 FQGTGA. This CDR3 is 18 amino acids long. V trimming: 3 bases; J trimming: 3 bases; junction bases outside the gene matches: 10. The CDR3 DNA reads TGTGCCAGCAGCTTTAACAGGGCTAGCGGGAGCGACACCGGGGAGCTGTTTTTT. It encodes CASSFNRASGSDTGELFF.

This chain connects TRBV3-1 (or the pseudogene TRBV3-2) to TRBJ1-1; TRBD1 aligns across 7 bases. The CDR3 is 13 amino acids. The germline V gene has CDR1 LGHDT and CDR2 YNNKEL (reference sequence). Unmatched junction bases numbered 7, after V lost 6 bases and J lost 6 bases. In DNA form, the CDR3 reads TGTGCCAGCAGTCCCGACAGGGACTCTGAAGCTTTCTTT. This gives the protein CASSPDRDSEAFF.

The chain carries TRBV24-1 and TRBJ2-5, with D possibly TRBD1 on 5 matching bases. The germline V gene encodes CDR1 KGHDR and CDR2 SFDVKD. The V end lost 6 bases, the J end lost 4 bases, and 26 bases lay between the germline ends. The CDR3 totals 18 residues. CDR3 sequence: CATSTAPSRVGFRETQYF. For the CDR3, the DNA is TGTGCCACCAGTACTGCTCCCTCCAGGGTCGGGTTCAGAGAGACCCAGTACTTC.